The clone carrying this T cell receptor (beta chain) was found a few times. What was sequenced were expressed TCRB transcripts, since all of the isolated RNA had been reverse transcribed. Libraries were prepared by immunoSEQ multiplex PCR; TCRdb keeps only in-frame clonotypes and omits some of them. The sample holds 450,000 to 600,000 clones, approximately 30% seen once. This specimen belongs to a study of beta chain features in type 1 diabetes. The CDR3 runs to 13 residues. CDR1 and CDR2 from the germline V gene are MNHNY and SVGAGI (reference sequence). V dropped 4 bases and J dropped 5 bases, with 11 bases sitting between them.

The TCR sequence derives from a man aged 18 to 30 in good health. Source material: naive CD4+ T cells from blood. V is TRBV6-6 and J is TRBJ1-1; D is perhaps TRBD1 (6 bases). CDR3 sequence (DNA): TGTGCCAGCAGTTCTCGGGGGCTTACTGAAGCTTTCTTT. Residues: CASSSRGLTEAFF.